This T cell receptor (beta chain) was sequenced during a study of T cell responses to AZD1222 COVID-19 vaccine. General study points: Spike was spanned by vaccine-associated CD4 TCRs, with dominance at 160-218 and 743-854.

Assay: immunoSEQ multiplex PCR; the TCRdb copy retains only in-frame clones and omits some. The data contain about 56,000 clones, approximately 83% of them singletons. Trimming pared 3 bases from V and 3 bases from J, leaving 9 bases between. CDR3 length: 13 residues. CDR1 is MDHEN, CDR2 SYDVKM, per germline. On this clone itself: The antigen remains undetermined.

Specimen: peripheral blood, collected on day 0 of AZD1222 vaccination. This TCR came from an adult in good health. This chain connects TRBV28 to TRBJ2-7; D is possibly TRBD1 (5 bases). CDR3 region: CASSLDIRYEQYF. CDR3 DNA: TGTGCCAGCAGTTTGGACATCCGCTACGAGCAGTACTTC.